The 32 T cell receptor beta chains below all came from one sample that was sequenced in a study of post-analysis software for immune sequencing data (dated by TCRdb to the mid-2010s). No antigen has been assigned to these receptors. The investigation overall reported the following: Significantly higher frequencies in patients than in controls were found for several TRBV segments, including TRBV5-6, TRBV5-1 and TRBV20-1.

Library construction relied on PCR. Instrument used: Illumina HiSeq 2500. To reduce PCR and sequencing biases, unique molecular identifiers were built into the TCR beta cDNA libraries. Using fastp trimming at Q25 and MiXCR clonotype assembly, TCRdb reanalyzed the public sequencing data and kept in-frame beta chains. Each CDR3 protein gets just one entry, which takes the most common genes and DNA from the rows behind it. The sample has around 400,000 distinct CDR3 sequences on record, 30% to 45% of them singletons. Clones ranked in the top ten supply under 15% of the sample. The sequenced material came from blood. All receptors derive from a girl under 18 with multiple sclerosis.

This clonotype was recorded many times. The rearrangement links TRBV12-3 or TRBV12-4 to TRBJ1-1, with 7 bases aligning to TRBD1. The CDR3 has 14 amino acids. The V segment lost 7 bases and the J segment 1 base; nucleotides outside the gene matches: 6. The CDR3 sequence is CASTQTGTNTEAFF. CDR3 nucleotides: TGTGCCAGCACCCAGACAGGGACGAACACTGAAGCTTTCTTT.

The chain has TRBV7-2 and TRBJ2-5, with D possibly matching TRBD2 (5 bases). CDR1 is SGHTA and CDR2 is FQGNSA in the germline V gene. The ends were cut back, 3 bases at V and 10 bases at J, with 9 bases in the middle. CDR3 length: 11 residues. The CDR3 DNA is TGTGCCAGCAGCTTCGGGGAAGGCCAGTACTTC. Protein product: CASSFGEGQYF.

The chain carries TRBV4-3 and TRBJ2-3, with D hard to call. Deletions cut 1 base from V and 4 bases from J, with 15 bases between. This CDR3 comprises 16 residues. Germline V gene data show CDR1 as LGHNA and CDR2 as YSLEER. The CDR3 reads CASSQAPYPGSDTQYF. The CDR3 coding sequence is TGCGCCAGCAGCCAAGCCCCTTATCCCGGCTCAGATACGCAGTATTTT.

V usage is TRBV10-3 and J usage is TRBJ2-7, with 7 bases that match TRBD1. V was clipped by 4 bases and J by 0 bases; unmatched bases: 6. From germline, CDR1 is ENHRY and CDR2 SYGVKD. CDR3 length equals 15 residues. CDR3 protein: CAISGGQERSYEQYF. DNA for the CDR3: TGTGCCATCAGTGGCGGACAGGAACGCTCCTACGAGCAGTACTTC.

This clonotype has just a few counts. The chain links TRBV4-1 to TRBJ2-1; 10 bases are a match to TRBD1. J gave up 4 bases and V 1 base, and 7 bases lay outside the gene matches. Per the germline V gene, CDR1 is MGHRA and CDR2 is YSYEKL. This CDR3 contains 17 residues. The DNA of the CDR3 is TGCGCCAGCAGCCAAGTCATTCCGGACAGGGGGTACAATGAGCAGTTCTTC. The encoded protein is CASSQVIPDRGYNEQFF.

This clonotype was detected a few times. The J gene is TRBJ2-5, the V gene TRBV5-1, with D tentatively TRBD1 or TRBD2 (6 bases each). With 0 bases removed from V and 6 bases from J, the gap between germline ends came to 12 bases. The germline V gene has CDR1 SGHRS and CDR2 YFSETQ. The length of the CDR3 is 14 residues. In DNA form, the CDR3 reads TGCGCCAGCAGCTTGGTAGGGGGGCAACAGACCCAGTACTTC. Amino acids: CASSLVGGQQTQYF.

This clonotype has more than one count but fewer than ten. This chain links TRBV4-1 with TRBJ1-6; D ambiguous. The ends were cut back, 3 bases at V and 6 bases at J, with 21 bases in the middle. The CDR3 covers 18 residues. Germline V gives CDR1 MGHRA, CDR2 YSYEKL. CDR3: CASSHAKGRRVFNSPLHF. DNA for the CDR3: TGCGCCAGCAGCCATGCGAAGGGCAGGCGGGTTTTTAATTCACCCCTCCACTTT.

To note about this clonotype: One base away lies a much larger clone, so this may be a sequencing read error. The chain is built from TRBV29-1 and TRBJ2-1, with D possibly TRBD1 on 6 matching bases. Germline loops: CDR1 SQVTM, CDR2 ANQGSEA. CDR3 size: 11 residues. V lost 4 bases and J 8 bases, leaving 9 bases between the germline ends. The CDR3 loop reads CSVGGRDEQFF. CDR3 coding DNA: TGCAGCGTTGGGGGGCGGGATGAGCAGTTCTTC.

This chain links TRBV4-2 with TRBJ1-1; a weak D match, TRBD1 (5 bases). Trimming removed 0 bases from V and 1 base from J, with 9 bases in between. The CDR3 is 15 amino acids. Germline V gene lookup returns CDR1 LGHNA and CDR2 YNFKEQ. In DNA, the CDR3 is TGTGCCAGCAGCCAAGAGGTCGGGGGGAACACTGAAGCTTTCTTT. Translated, it gives CASSQEVGGNTEAFF.

The chain links TRBV7-8 to TRBJ2-4; D gene ambiguous. In germline, CDR1 is SGHVS, CDR2 FQNEAQ. Between the trimmed V and J ends, which lost 0 bases and 5 bases, there was a span of 8 bases. The CDR3 runs 14 residues. The CDR3 sequence: CASSLAGLENIQYF. CDR3 coding DNA: TGTGCCAGCAGCTTAGCAGGGCTAGAAAACATTCAGTACTTC.

This clonotype has a handful of counts. CDR3 amino acids: CASSPGPLSRQDYGETQYF. The CDR3 DNA is TGTGCCAGCAGCCCAGGCCCACTCAGCAGACAGGATTATGGGGAGACCCAGTACTTC. The rearrangement links TRBV5-6 to TRBJ2-5, with D maybe TRBD1 (6 bases). This CDR3 has 19 residues. Germline CDR1 and CDR2: SGHDT and YYEEEE. V was cut by 4 bases and J by 5 bases, with 30 bases left in between.

The chain is built from TRBV25-1 and TRBJ2-5; 14 bases are a match to TRBD2. The CDR3 has 17 amino acids. V gave up 2 bases and J gave up 13 bases; unmatched junction bases: 15. From germline, CDR1 is MGHDK and CDR2 SYGVNS. The CDR3, as DNA: TGTGCCAGCAGTGAACTGGGACTAGCGGGGGAGTACAATGAGCGGTACTTC. This sequence encodes CASSELGLAGEYNERYF.

The V call is TRBV29-1, the J call TRBJ2-5; weak D call: TRBD2 (6 bases). The end of the DNA aligns better with TRBJ2-7, so the J call may be wrong. The germline V gene has CDR1 SQVTM and CDR2 ANQGSEA. This CDR3 is built from 13 residues. CDR3 bases: TGCAGCGTCGTGCGGGACGGACCCTACGAGCAGTACTTC. It encodes CSVVRDGPYEQYF.

This clonotype was seen a handful of times. The chain carries TRBV20-1 and TRBJ2-3, with 11 bases fitting TRBD2. Germline V gene data show CDR1 as DFQATT and CDR2 as SNEGSKA (reference sequence). V dropped 1 base and J dropped 0; count of bases not matched to a gene: 9. This CDR3 comprises 18 residues. The CDR3 spells CSARGLAGPRSSTDTQYF. The CDR3 bases are TGCAGTGCTAGAGGACTAGCGGGGCCCCGCTCTAGCACAGATACGCAGTATTTT.

This clonotype was seen only a few times. The rearrangement links TRBV18 to TRBJ1-5; D ambiguous. V lost 3 bases and J 3 bases, leaving 6 bases between the germline ends. Germline V gives CDR1 KGHSH, CDR2 LQKENI. The CDR3 consists of 13 residues. For the CDR3, the DNA is TGTGCCAGCTCACCCGATCCCAATCAGCCCCAGCATTTT. Residues: CASSPDPNQPQHF. Drawing the rest from reference TRBV18 and TRBJ1-5, the complete variable domain is NAGVMQNPRHLVRRRGQEARLRCSPMKGHSHVYWYRQLPEEGLKFMVYLQKENIIDESGMPKERFSAEFPKEGPSILRIQQVVRGDSAAYFCASSPDPNQPQHFGDGTRLSIL.

The chain carries TRBV3-1 and TRBJ2-2; no clear D gene. From germline, CDR1 is LGHDT and CDR2 YNNKEL (reference sequence). V gave up 8 bases and J gave up 6 bases, with 10 bases separating them. The CDR3 has 12 amino acids. DNA of the CDR3: TGTGCCAGCGCCCAAGCCCCCGGGGAGCTGTTTTTT. Its protein product is CASAQAPGELFF.

This clonotype has a handful of counts. V usage is TRBV11-2 and J usage is TRBJ1-6, with D possibly TRBD1 on 5 matching bases. V was clipped by 1 base and J by 8 bases, with 12 bases between them. Germline assignment: CDR1 SGHAT and CDR2 FQNNGV. The CDR3 extends over 15 amino acids. The chain's CDR3 is CASSLAGTADSPLHF. The CDR3 DNA is TGTGCCAGCAGCTTAGCTGGGACGGCGGATTCACCCCTCCACTTT.

J is TRBJ2-7 and V is TRBV20-1, with TRBD2 identical over 15 bases. CDR1 is DFQATT and CDR2 is SNEGSKA in the germline V gene (reference sequence). The CDR3 totals 15 residues. V trimming: 6 bases; J trimming: 7 bases; junction bases outside the gene matches: 10. DNA of the CDR3: TGCAGTGCCCTCGGCCCCGGGACTAGCGGGAGGGAGCAGTACTTC. Its translation: CSALGPGTSGREQYF.

There are a few counts of this clonotype. The rearrangement joins TRBV7-2 to TRBJ2-7, with D uncertain. The CDR3 is made up of 12 amino acids. CDR1 SGHTA and CDR2 FQGNSA come from the germline V gene. V lost 8 bases and J lost 2, with 10 bases in between. CDR3 amino acids: CASGKLAYEQYF. The CDR3 bases are TGTGCCAGCGGTAAATTGGCCTACGAGCAGTACTTC.

This clonotype has just a few counts. The rearrangement joins TRBV10-3 to TRBJ2-1; possibly TRBD2 for D (5 bases). Germline V gives CDR1 ENHRY, CDR2 SYGVKD. The CDR3 length is 13 residues. V was trimmed by 9 bases and J by 8 bases, leaving 17 bases between them. DNA for the CDR3: TGTGCCATACGCGCTCCGACTACGGATGAGCAGTTCTTC. Its protein is CAIRAPTTDEQFF.

A few counts support this clonotype. In DNA, the CDR3 is TGTGCCAGCAGCCAAGGTTACTATCCGAGCTCCTACAATGAGCAGTTCTTC. Translation gives CASSQGYYPSSYNEQFF. The chain carries TRBV3-1 and TRBJ2-1; D unclear. CDR1 is LGHDT and CDR2 is YNNKEL in the germline V gene (reference sequence). The CDR3 is 17 amino acids. Trimming removed 1 base from V and 0 bases from J, with 13 bases in between.

Remarks on this clonotype: At one of its ends the junction is not consistent with the germline gene, which may arise from a read error. The chain has TRBV7-9 and TRBJ1-2; D gene uncertain. This CDR3 is 16 amino acids long. Germline V gene sequence: CDR1 SEHNR, CDR2 FQNEAQ (reference sequence). In nucleotides, the CDR3 is TGTGCCAGCAGCTTAGCAATCCCAGCCATGGGCTATGGCAACACCTTC. Encoded protein: CASSLAIPAMGYGNTF.

V and J are TRBV7-9 and TRBJ1-5; TRBD1 aligns across 11 bases. This CDR3 contains 14 residues. The V segment lost 6 bases and the J segment 11 bases; nucleotides outside the gene matches: 9. The germline gives CDR1 SEHNR, CDR2 FQNEAQ (reference sequence). The CDR3 protein is CASSSGTGGRAQHF. In DNA form, the CDR3 reads TGTGCCAGCAGTTCCGGGACAGGGGGTAGGGCCCAGCATTTT.

This sequence joins TRBV7-9 and TRBJ2-1; D remains unclear. Trimming removed 2 bases at V and 5 bases at J, with 13 bases between. Germline assignment: CDR1 SEHNR and CDR2 FQNEAQ (reference sequence). This CDR3 has 15 residues. CDR3 bases: TGTGCCAGCAGCTTAAGACGGCTGGAAGACAATGAGCAGTTCTTC. Amino acids: CASSLRRLEDNEQFF.

V usage is TRBV9 and J usage is TRBJ2-4; D is perhaps TRBD1 (5 bases). From germline, CDR1 is SGDLS and CDR2 YYNGEE. V was trimmed by 3 bases and J by 8 bases, leaving 15 bases between them. The CDR3 has 14 amino acids. The CDR3: CASSETSLRDIQYF. In nucleotides, the CDR3 is TGTGCCAGCAGCGAGACGAGCCTCAGGGACATTCAGTACTTC.

This clonotype was observed a few times. J is TRBJ2-3 and V is TRBV6-6; D could derive from TRBD1 or TRBD2 (5 bases each). This CDR3 has 17 amino acids. Germline V gene lookup returns CDR1 MNHNY and CDR2 SVGAGI (reference sequence). Trimming stripped 7 bases from V and 0 bases from J, with 20 bases between. The CDR3 bases are TGTGCCAGCACACCTTACCGGGACGGTCCCAGCACAGATACGCAGTATTTT. It specifies CASTPYRDGPSTDTQYF.

This clonotype was seen many times. The rearrangement joins TRBV10-3 to TRBJ2-7, with TRBD1 matching 7 bases. The germline V gene encodes CDR1 ENHRY and CDR2 SYGVKD. V lost 3 bases, J lost 3 bases, and 5 bases stayed unmatched. The CDR3 has 14 amino acids. CDR3 amino acids: CAISDATGNYEQYF. The CDR3 nucleotides are TGTGCCATCAGTGACGCGACAGGGAACTACGAGCAGTACTTC.

Only a few counts were recorded for this clonotype. The chain recombines TRBV18 with TRBJ2-7; weak D call: TRBD1 (5 bases). The CDR3 has 14 amino acids. Germline loops: CDR1 KGHSH, CDR2 LQKENI. The germline V and J ends were trimmed by 4 bases and 3 bases, with 13 bases remaining between them. For the CDR3, the DNA is TGTGCCAGCTCACTCCGATGGGGCAACTACGAGCAGTACTTC. Its translation is CASSLRWGNYEQYF.

The rearrangement links TRBV3-1 to TRBJ2-5; D perhaps matches TRBD2 (5 bases). From germline, CDR1 is LGHDT and CDR2 YNNKEL (reference sequence). V lost 0 bases to trimming and J lost 11 bases, with 7 bases between them. The CDR3 is 11 amino acids. DNA of the CDR3: TGTGCCAGCAGCCAAGAGGGCGGGCAGTACTTC. This codes for CASSQEGGQYF.

This clonotype showed up just a few times. V usage is TRBV10-3 and J usage is TRBJ2-3; D uncertain. In germline, CDR1 is ENHRY, CDR2 SYGVKD. V lost 0 bases and J 2 bases, leaving 9 bases between the germline ends. This CDR3 contains 15 residues. This CDR3 is CAISESGLATDTQYF. The CDR3 coding sequence is TGTGCCATCAGTGAGTCCGGGCTGGCCACAGATACGCAGTATTTT.

The chain couples TRBV2 to TRBJ2-2, with D uncertain. Trimming removed 1 base at V and 6 bases at J, with 6 bases between. The CDR3 is 13 residues long. Germline-derived CDR1 and CDR2 are SNHLY and FYNNEI. The CDR3 DNA sequence: TGTGCCAGCAGTGAAGGGGCCGCCGGGGAGCTGTTTTTT. Translating it yields CASSEGAAGELFF.

A remark on this clonotype: The germline gene is not matched at one end of the junction; a read error may be the cause. The CDR3 DNA reads as TGTGCCAGCAGCCCGTTTAGCGGGGGAAGCACAGATGCGCAGTATTTT. It encodes CASSPFSGGSTDAQYF. V gene TRBV3-1 combines with J gene TRBJ2-3; 9 bases are shared with TRBD2. Germline V gene lookup returns CDR1 LGHDT and CDR2 YNNKEL (reference sequence). This CDR3 region has 16 residues.